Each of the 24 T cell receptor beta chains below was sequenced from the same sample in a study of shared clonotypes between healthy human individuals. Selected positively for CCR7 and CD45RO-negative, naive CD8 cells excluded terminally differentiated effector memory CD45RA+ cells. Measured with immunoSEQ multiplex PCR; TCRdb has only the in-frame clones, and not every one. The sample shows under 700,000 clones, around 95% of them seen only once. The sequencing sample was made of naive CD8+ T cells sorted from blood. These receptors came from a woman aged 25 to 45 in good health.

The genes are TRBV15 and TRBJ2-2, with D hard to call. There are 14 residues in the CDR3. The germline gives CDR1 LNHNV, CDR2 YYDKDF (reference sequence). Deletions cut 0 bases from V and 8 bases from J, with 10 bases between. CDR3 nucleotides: TGTGCCACCAGCAGAGATCGGCTTGCGGGGGAGCTGTTTTTT. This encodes CATSRDRLAGELFF.

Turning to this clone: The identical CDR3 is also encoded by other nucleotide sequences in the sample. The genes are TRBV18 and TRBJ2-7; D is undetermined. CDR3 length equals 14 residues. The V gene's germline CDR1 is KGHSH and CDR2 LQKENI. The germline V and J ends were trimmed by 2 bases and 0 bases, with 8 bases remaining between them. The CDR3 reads CASSPGTSSYEQYF. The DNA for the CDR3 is TGTGCCAGCTCACCAGGAACGAGCTCCTACGAGCAGTACTTC. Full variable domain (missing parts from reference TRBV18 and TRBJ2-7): NAGVMQNPRHLVRRRGQEARLRCSPMKGHSHVYWYRQLPEEGLKFMVYLQKENIIDESGMPKERFSAEFPKEGPSILRIQQVVRGDSAAYFCASSPGTSSYEQYFGPGTRLTVT.

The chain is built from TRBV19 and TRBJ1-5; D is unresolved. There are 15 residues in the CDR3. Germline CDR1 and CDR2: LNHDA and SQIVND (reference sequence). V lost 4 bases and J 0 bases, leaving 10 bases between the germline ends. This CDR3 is CASSTDLDSNQPQHF. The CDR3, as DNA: TGTGCCAGTAGTACGGACCTAGATAGCAATCAGCCCCAGCATTTT.

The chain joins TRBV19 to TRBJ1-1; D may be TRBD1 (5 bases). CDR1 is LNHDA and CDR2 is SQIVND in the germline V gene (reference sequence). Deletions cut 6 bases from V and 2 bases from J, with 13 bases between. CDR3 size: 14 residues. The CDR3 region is CASRLDSLNTEAFF. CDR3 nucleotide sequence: TGTGCCAGTAGACTCGACAGCCTTAACACTGAAGCTTTCTTT.

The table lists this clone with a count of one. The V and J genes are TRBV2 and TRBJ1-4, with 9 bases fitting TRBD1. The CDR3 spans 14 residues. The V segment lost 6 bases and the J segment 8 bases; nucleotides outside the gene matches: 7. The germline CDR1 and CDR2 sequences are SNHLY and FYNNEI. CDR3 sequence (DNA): TGTGCCAGCAGCTCCGGGACAGGGCGAGAAAAACTGTTTTTT. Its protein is CASSSGTGREKLFF. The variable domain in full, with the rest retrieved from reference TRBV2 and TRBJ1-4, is EPEVTQTPSHQVTQMGQEVILRCVPISNHLYFYWYRQILGQKVEFLVSFYNNEISEKSEIFDDQFSVERPDGSNFTLKIRSTKLEDSAMYFCASSSGTGREKLFFGSGTQLSVL.

CDR3 DNA: TGTGCCAGCAGTTTGGGACGGCAGAACACTGAAGCTTTCTTT. It encodes CASSLGRQNTEAFF. The chain is built from TRBV27 and TRBJ1-1; weak D call: TRBD1 (5 bases). This CDR3 is built from 14 residues. Trimming removed 3 bases at V and 1 base at J, with 9 bases between. The germline V gene encodes CDR1 MNHEY and CDR2 SMNVEV (reference sequence).

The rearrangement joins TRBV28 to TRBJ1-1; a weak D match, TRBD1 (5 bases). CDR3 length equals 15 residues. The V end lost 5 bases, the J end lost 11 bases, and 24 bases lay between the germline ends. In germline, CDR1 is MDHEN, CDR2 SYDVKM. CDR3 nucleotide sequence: TGTGCCAGCAGTCTCCGCGGGCAGGGTAGGAGGGAGGCTTTCTTT. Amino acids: CASSLRGQGRREAFF.

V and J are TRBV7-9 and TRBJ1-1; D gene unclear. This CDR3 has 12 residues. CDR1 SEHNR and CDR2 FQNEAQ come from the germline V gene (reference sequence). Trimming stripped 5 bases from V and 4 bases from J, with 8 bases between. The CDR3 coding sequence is TGTGCCAGCAGCCCGCCGAGCACTGAAGCTTTCTTT. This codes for CASSPPSTEAFF.

CDR3 region: CASSLGPRRYYEQYF. The CDR3 region has the DNA TGTGCCAGCAGCTTAGGCCCCAGACGATACTACGAGCAGTACTTC. The chain recombines TRBV13 with TRBJ2-7; D unresolved. The CDR3 runs to 15 residues. V was cut by 0 bases and J by 3 bases, with 12 bases left in between. Germline CDR1 is PRHDT and CDR2 is FYEKMQ (reference sequence).

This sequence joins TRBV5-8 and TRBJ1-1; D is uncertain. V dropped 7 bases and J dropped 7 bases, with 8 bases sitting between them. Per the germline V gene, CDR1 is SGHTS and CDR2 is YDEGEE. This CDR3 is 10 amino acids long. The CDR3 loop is CASFFGEAFF. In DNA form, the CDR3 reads TGTGCCAGCTTCTTCGGTGAAGCTTTCTTT.

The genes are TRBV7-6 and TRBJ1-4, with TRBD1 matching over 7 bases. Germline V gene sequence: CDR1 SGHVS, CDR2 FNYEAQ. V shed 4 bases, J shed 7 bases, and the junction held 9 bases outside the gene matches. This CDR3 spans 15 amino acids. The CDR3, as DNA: TGTGCCAGCAGCTCCTTGACAGGGTTTAGTGAAAAACTGTTTTTT. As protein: CASSSLTGFSEKLFF.

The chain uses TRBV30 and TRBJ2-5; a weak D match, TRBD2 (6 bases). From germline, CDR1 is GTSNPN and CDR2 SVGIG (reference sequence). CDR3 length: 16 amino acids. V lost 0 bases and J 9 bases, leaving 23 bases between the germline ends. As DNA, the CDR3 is TGTGCCTGGAGTGTATTCGGCGGGACGGCGTCTTGGGCCCAGTACTTC. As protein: CAWSVFGGTASWAQYF.

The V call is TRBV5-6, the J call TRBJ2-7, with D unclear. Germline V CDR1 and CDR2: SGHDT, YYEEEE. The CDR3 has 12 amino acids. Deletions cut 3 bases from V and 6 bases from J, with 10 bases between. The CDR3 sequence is CASSYGVGEQYF. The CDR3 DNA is TGTGCCAGCAGCTATGGGGTAGGCGAGCAGTACTTC.

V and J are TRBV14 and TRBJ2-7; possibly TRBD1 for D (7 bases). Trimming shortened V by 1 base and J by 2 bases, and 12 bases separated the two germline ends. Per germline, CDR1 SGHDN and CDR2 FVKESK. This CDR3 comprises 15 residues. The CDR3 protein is CASSQVGGTAYEQYF. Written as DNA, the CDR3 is TGTGCCAGCAGCCAAGTCGGCGGGACAGCCTACGAGCAGTACTTC.

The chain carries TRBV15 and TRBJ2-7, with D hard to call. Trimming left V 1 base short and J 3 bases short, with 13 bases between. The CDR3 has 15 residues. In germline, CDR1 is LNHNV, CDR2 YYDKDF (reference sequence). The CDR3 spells CATSRVARIGYEQYF. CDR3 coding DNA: TGTGCCACCAGCAGAGTGGCCAGGATTGGCTACGAGCAGTACTTC.

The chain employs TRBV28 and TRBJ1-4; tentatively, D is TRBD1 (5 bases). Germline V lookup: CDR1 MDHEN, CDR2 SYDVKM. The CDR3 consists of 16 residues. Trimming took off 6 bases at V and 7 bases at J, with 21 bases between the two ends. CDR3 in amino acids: CASRSYSHGASEKLFF. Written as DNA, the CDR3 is TGTGCCAGCAGGTCATATTCTCATGGGGCAAGTGAAAAACTGTTTTTT.

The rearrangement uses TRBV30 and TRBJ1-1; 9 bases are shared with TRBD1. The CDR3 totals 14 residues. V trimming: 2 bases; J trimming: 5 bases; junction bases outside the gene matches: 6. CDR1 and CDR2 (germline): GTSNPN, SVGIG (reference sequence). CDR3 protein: CAWSTGTGRTEAFF. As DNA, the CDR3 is TGTGCCTGGAGTACCGGGACAGGGAGGACTGAAGCTTTCTTT.

CDR3 residues: CASSIRDPSGVSSYNEQFF. The CDR3 DNA reads TGTGCCAGTAGTATCCGGGACCCTAGCGGGGTTAGCTCCTACAATGAGCAGTTCTTC. V gene TRBV19 combines with J gene TRBJ2-1; 9 bases fit TRBD2. The germline CDR1 and CDR2 sequences are LNHDA and SQIVND (reference sequence). Unmatched junction bases numbered 12, after V lost 3 bases and J lost 0 bases. The CDR3 has 19 residues.

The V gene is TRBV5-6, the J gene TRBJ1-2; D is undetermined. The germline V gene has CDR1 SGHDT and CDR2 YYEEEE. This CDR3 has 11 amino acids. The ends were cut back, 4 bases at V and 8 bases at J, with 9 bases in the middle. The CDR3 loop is CASSHLAGYTF. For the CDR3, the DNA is TGTGCCAGCAGCCATCTTGCGGGCTACACCTTC.

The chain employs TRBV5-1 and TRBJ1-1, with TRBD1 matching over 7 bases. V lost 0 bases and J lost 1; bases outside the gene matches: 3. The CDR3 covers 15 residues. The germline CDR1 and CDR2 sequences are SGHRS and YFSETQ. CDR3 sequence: CASSLAQGGNTEAFF. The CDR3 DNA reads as TGCGCCAGCAGCTTGGCTCAGGGGGGGAACACTGAAGCTTTCTTT. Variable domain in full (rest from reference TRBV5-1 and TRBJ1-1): KAGVTQTPRYLIKTRGQQVTLSCSPISGHRSVSWYQQTPGQGLQFLFEYFSETQRNKGNFPGRFSGRQFSNSRSEMNVSTLELGDSALYLCASSLAQGGNTEAFFGQGTRLTVV.

The CDR3 nucleotides read TGTGCCAGCAGTTATTCCACGGCGGTAGCTAACTATGGCTACACCTTC. It translates to CASSYSTAVANYGYTF. The rearrangement joins TRBV6-5 to TRBJ1-2; unclear D gene. The germline CDR1 and CDR2 sequences are MNHEY and SVGAGI. This CDR3 contains 16 residues. Deletions cut 3 bases from V and 0 bases from J, with 14 bases between.

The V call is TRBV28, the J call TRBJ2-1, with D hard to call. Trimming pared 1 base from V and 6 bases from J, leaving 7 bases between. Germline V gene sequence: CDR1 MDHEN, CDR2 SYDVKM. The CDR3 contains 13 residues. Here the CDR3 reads CASSLLRLNEQFF. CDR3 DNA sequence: TGTGCCAGCAGTTTATTAAGACTCAATGAGCAGTTCTTC.

CDR3 nucleotides: TGTGCCAGCAGCTTGGGGGACACGGACTACGAGCAGTACTTC. This translates into CASSLGDTDYEQYF. V is TRBV5-6 and J is TRBJ2-7; weak D call: TRBD1 (6 bases). Germline V gene lookup returns CDR1 SGHDT and CDR2 YYEEEE. Trimming removed 0 bases from V and 3 bases from J, with 10 bases in between. The CDR3 totals 14 residues.

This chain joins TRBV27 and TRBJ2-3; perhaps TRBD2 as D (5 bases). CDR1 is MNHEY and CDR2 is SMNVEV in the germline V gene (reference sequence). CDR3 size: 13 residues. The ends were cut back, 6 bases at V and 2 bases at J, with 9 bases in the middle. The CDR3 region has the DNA TGTGCCAGCAGGCTAGCCATCACAGATACGCAGTATTTT. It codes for CASRLAITDTQYF.